These 5 T cell receptor beta chains were all obtained from the same sample, sequenced in a study of T cells in Graves' hyperthyroidism and ophthalmopathy. RNA transcripts gave rise to amplified TCR beta CDR3 regions. The HTBI primer set drove a first-round RT-PCR of the TCR CDR3. TCRdb called the multiplex PCR reads again in MiXCR, with one record for every CDR3 protein. The sample holds tens of thousands of distinct CDR3 sequences, around half seen once. The sample taken for sequencing was blood. These receptors were obtained from a man aged 40-49 years with Graves' ophthalmopathy.

This clonotype was recorded at least ten times. V is TRBV6-6 and J is TRBJ2-7; D perhaps matches TRBD1 (5 bases). Trimming cost V 6 bases and J 3 bases, with 12 bases left between them. CDR1 and CDR2 from the germline V gene are MNHNY and SVGAGI (reference sequence). The CDR3 sequence is 13 residues long. CDR3 sequence reads: CASSRDRYYEQYF. CDR3 nucleotides: TGTGCCAGCAGCCGCGACAGATACTACGAGCAGTACTTC.

The rearrangement uses TRBV6-1 and TRBJ1-6; perhaps TRBD1 as D (6 bases). Germline CDR1 reads MNHNS; CDR2 reads SASEGT. The V end lost 4 bases, the J end lost 10 bases, and 14 bases lay between the germline ends. This CDR3 spans 14 amino acids. The chain's CDR3 is CASSASGGKSPLHF. The CDR3 nucleotides read TGTGCCAGCAGTGCTAGCGGGGGCAAATCACCCCTCCACTTT.

This sequence joins TRBV10-1 and TRBJ2-3; D is ambiguous. The length of the CDR3 is 13 residues. CDR1 is WNHNN, CDR2 SYGVQD, per germline (reference sequence). V was trimmed by 1 base and J by 2 bases, leaving 4 bases between them. CDR3 bases: TGCGCCAGCAGTGAGTGGGCCACAGATACGCAGTATTTT. As protein: CASSEWATDTQYF.

The chain carries TRBV20-1 and TRBJ2-7; 14 nucleotides match TRBD2. Germline V gene data show CDR1 as DFQATT and CDR2 as SNEGSKA (reference sequence). There are 14 residues in the CDR3. Germline trimming cut 5 bases from V and 9 bases from J; bases unmatched to any gene: 9. The CDR3 DNA reads as TGCAGTGCTCGTGGGACTAGCGGGAGAGATACGCAGTACTTC. Translating gives CSARGTSGRDTQYF.

V is TRBV2 and J is TRBJ1-6, with 12 positions matching TRBD1. Losses at the gene ends were 3 bases for V and 7 bases for J; bases not matched to a gene: 7. Germline V lookup: CDR1 SNHLY, CDR2 FYNNEI. CDR3 size: 17 residues. CDR3: CASSEGGQGADNSPLHF. CDR3 DNA: TGTGCCAGCAGTGAGGGGGGACAGGGGGCTGACAATTCACCCCTCCACTTT.